The 31 T cell receptor beta chains reported below all come from one sample, sequenced in a study of T cells in Graves' hyperthyroidism and ophthalmopathy. Regions amplified from RNA transcripts were the TCR beta CDR3 regions. When the TCR CDR3 underwent first-round RT-PCR, the HTBI primer set was used. Each CDR3 protein gets one entry after TCRdb re-called the multiplex PCR reads with MiXCR. This sample carries about 360,000 distinct CDR3 sequences, roughly 13% of them seen once, and the ten largest clones take around a tenth. Sample: blood. These receptors came from a woman between 18 and 30 years old with Graves' hyperthyroidism.

This clonotype was observed at least ten times. This chain uses TRBV29-1 with TRBJ1-4, with D possibly matching TRBD1 (5 bases). Trimming stripped 1 base from V and 5 bases from J, with 11 bases between. This CDR3 has 14 amino acids. Per germline, CDR1 SQVTM and CDR2 ANQGSEA. In DNA form, the CDR3 reads TGCAGCGTTGAAGTGGCAGGGAAGAATGAAAAACTGTTTTTT. The encoded protein is CSVEVAGKNEKLFF. The full variable domain, its missing parts supplied by reference TRBV29-1 and TRBJ1-4, is SAVISQKPSRDICQRGTSLTIQCQVDSQVTMMFWYRQQPGQSLTLIATANQGSEATYESGFVIDKFPISRPNLTFSTLTVSNMSPEDSSIYLCSVEVAGKNEKLFFGSGTQLSVL.

V gene TRBV12-3 or TRBV12-4 combines with J gene TRBJ2-5, with a possible D match to TRBD2 (6 bases). Trimming left V 4 bases short and J 5 bases short, with 20 bases between. This CDR3 region has 16 residues. In DNA, the CDR3 is TGTGCCAGCAGTTCGCCTAGACTAGGCGGAGGGGAGACCCAGTACTTC. It specifies CASSSPRLGGGETQYF.

The J gene is TRBJ1-3, the V gene TRBV20-1, with D possibly matching TRBD1 (6 bases). The CDR3 sequence is 15 residues long. V was pared by 3 bases and J by 0 bases, with 12 bases between. Germline CDR1 is DFQATT and CDR2 is SNEGSKA (reference sequence). CDR3 DNA sequence: TGCAGTGCTAGCCCAGGGGCGGACTCTGGAAACACCATATATTTT. This encodes CSASPGADSGNTIYF.

This clonotype was counted ten times or more. The chain has TRBV28 and TRBJ2-3, with D hard to call. Per germline, CDR1 MDHEN and CDR2 SYDVKM. Between the trimmed V and J ends, which lost 2 bases and 4 bases, there was a span of 7 bases. CDR3 length: 13 residues. CDR3: CASSLIYADTQYF. The CDR3 coding sequence is TGTGCCAGCAGTTTAATATACGCAGATACGCAGTATTTT. Looking up the rest from reference TRBV28 and TRBJ2-3 gives the full variable domain: DVKVTQSSRYLVKRTGEKVFLECVQDMDHENMFWYRQDPGLGLRLIYFSYDVKMKEKGDIPEGYSVSREKKERFSLILESASTNQTSMYLCASSLIYADTQYFGPGTRLTVL.

The chain is built from TRBV19 and TRBJ1-5, with D uncertain. The CDR3 contains 16 residues. V lost 5 bases and J lost 0, with 14 bases in between. CDR1 is LNHDA and CDR2 is SQIVND in the germline V gene (reference sequence). CDR3 nucleotide sequence: TGTGCCAGTAGTCCTGTAGGGTACGATAGCAATCAGCCCCAGCATTTT. Protein product: CASSPVGYDSNQPQHF.

This clonotype was counted at least ten times. The J gene is TRBJ1-1, the V gene TRBV28; 7 bases fit TRBD1. Germline CDR1 is MDHEN and CDR2 is SYDVKM. This CDR3 has 13 amino acids. V was clipped by 8 bases and J by 6 bases; unmatched bases: 9. CDR3 bases: TGTGCCAGCCGGTATTTGGGGACAGCTGAAGCTTTCTTT. This codes for CASRYLGTAEAFF.

This clonotype showed up many times. The chain has TRBV2 and TRBJ2-1, with D perhaps TRBD1 or TRBD2 (6 bases each). V gave up 2 bases and J gave up 8 bases, with 13 bases separating them. The CDR3 is 14 amino acids. Germline V gene sequence: CDR1 SNHLY, CDR2 FYNNEI. Written as DNA, the CDR3 is TGTGCCAGCAGTGAATGGGGGCGGGATGATGAGCAGTTCTTC. This gives the protein CASSEWGRDDEQFF.

V usage is TRBV19 and J usage is TRBJ2-1, with 11 bases lining up with TRBD2. Looked up from germline, CDR1 is LNHDA and CDR2 is SQIVND (reference sequence). The CDR3 is 13 residues long. Trimming cost V 10 bases and J 3 bases; bases outside gene matches: 2. CDR3 sequence reads: CATTSGIYNEQFF. CDR3 DNA sequence: TGTGCCACGACTAGCGGGATCTACAATGAGCAGTTCTTC.

In this sample, this clonotype turned up many times. The chain carries TRBV15 and TRBJ2-5; unclear D gene. CDR1 and CDR2 (germline): LNHNV, YYDKDF (reference sequence). CDR3 length: 16 amino acids. V was clipped by 0 bases and J by 0 bases, with 11 bases between them. The CDR3 region is CATSREIVGYQETQYF. CDR3 in DNA: TGTGCCACCAGCAGAGAGATCGTGGGGTACCAAGAGACCCAGTACTTC.

This clonotype was counted ten times or more. The chain is built from TRBV5-1 and TRBJ2-2, with no clear D. The CDR3 spans 12 residues. V was pared by 0 bases and J by 7 bases, with 4 bases between. Per the germline V gene, CDR1 is SGHRS and CDR2 is YFSETQ. For the CDR3, the DNA is TGCGCCAGCAGCTTGGGAGGCGGGGAGCTGTTTTTT. Protein product: CASSLGGGELFF.

This clonotype was found a few times. The CDR3 DNA reads TGTGCCAGCAGTTACCGCGCTAGCGGGAGTATTAGTGAGCAGTTCTTC. It encodes CASSYRASGSISEQFF. The chain has TRBV6-6 and TRBJ2-1; 10 bases agree with TRBD2. CDR3 size: 16 residues. V dropped 2 bases and J dropped 9; count of bases not matched to a gene: 10. Germline values: CDR1 MNHNY, CDR2 SVGAGI (reference sequence).

This clonotype was counted many times. The rearrangement links TRBV7-9 to TRBJ2-7; 9 bases align to TRBD1. Germline loops: CDR1 SEHNR, CDR2 FQNEAQ (reference sequence). The CDR3 is made up of 16 amino acids. The V gene end was trimmed by 5 bases and the J gene end by 3 bases; junction bases not matched to a gene: 11. As DNA, the CDR3 is TGTGCCAGCAGCGCCCTACAGGGGGCGGTAATCTACGAGCAGTACTTC. It yields the protein CASSALQGAVIYEQYF. The full variable domain, with the rest looked up from reference TRBV7-9 and TRBJ2-7, is DTGVSQNPRHKITKRGQNVTFRCDPISEHNRLYWYRQTLGQGPEFLTYFQNEAQLEKSRLLSDRFSAERPKGSFSTLEIQRTEQGDSAMYLCASSALQGAVIYEQYFGPGTRLTVT.

In this sample, this clonotype turned up many times. The rearrangement links TRBV7-9 to TRBJ1-1; no clear D. The ends were cut back, 1 base at V and 0 bases at J, with 6 bases in the middle. The CDR3 spans 14 residues. Germline lookup yields CDR1 SEHNR and CDR2 FQNEAQ (reference sequence). The CDR3 nucleotides are TGTGCCAGCAGCTTAGACTCCATGAACACTGAAGCTTTCTTT. Its protein is CASSLDSMNTEAFF.

This clonotype occurred many times. The chain combines TRBV4-3 with TRBJ2-3, with D perhaps matching TRBD1 (5 bases). V lost 0 bases to trimming and J lost 7 bases, with 14 bases between them. The germline V gene encodes CDR1 LGHNA and CDR2 YSLEER. The CDR3 length is 15 residues. Here the CDR3 reads CASSQDRVSVYTQYF. Here the CDR3 DNA reads TGCGCCAGCAGCCAAGACAGGGTTTCCGTATATACGCAGTATTTT.

This clonotype was observed once. Its ends do not fully match the called genes, so a read error is possible. The rearrangement links TRBV27 to TRBJ2-1; 7 bases are shared with TRBD1. This CDR3 contains 12 residues. The germline CDR1 and CDR2 sequences are MNHEY and SMNVEV (reference sequence). Here the CDR3 DNA reads TGTGCCGGCAGGGACCCGGACAGGGAGCAGTTCTTC. This encodes CAGRDPDREQFF.

This clonotype was seen ten or more times. The chain has TRBV6-1 and TRBJ1-1; 9 bases agree with TRBD1. Germline-derived CDR1 and CDR2 are MNHNS and SASEGT. The CDR3 loop spans 13 amino acids. Trimming at V came to 6 bases and at J to 8 bases, leaving 7 bases not matched to a gene. The CDR3 nucleotides are TGTGCCAGCAGCCCCACTGGGACAGGGGAAGCTTTCTTT. As protein: CASSPTGTGEAFF.

This clonotype was counted many times. The genes are TRBV9 and TRBJ2-1; D gene ambiguous. Germline V gene lookup returns CDR1 SGDLS and CDR2 YYNGEE. Deletions cut 0 bases from V and 1 base from J, with 14 bases between. The length of the CDR3 is 17 residues. CDR3 sequence reads: CASSVVPTGLSYNEQFF. Written as DNA, the CDR3 is TGTGCCAGCAGCGTAGTGCCCACCGGGCTGTCCTACAATGAGCAGTTCTTC.

This clonotype was seen many times. The chain combines TRBV20-1 with TRBJ1-1, with D tentatively TRBD1 (5 bases). The CDR3 spans 13 residues. Germline-derived CDR1 and CDR2 are DFQATT and SNEGSKA (reference sequence). The V gene lost 1 base and the J gene lost 2 bases, with 8 bases spanning the gap. Here the CDR3 reads CSARVQANTEAFF. CDR3 nucleotides: TGCAGTGCTAGAGTACAGGCAAACACTGAAGCTTTCTTT.

This clonotype has only a few counts. The chain joins TRBV5-4 to TRBJ1-2; D is unresolved. CDR1 SGHNT and CDR2 YYREEE come from the germline V gene (reference sequence). Trimming removed 6 bases at V and 2 bases at J, with 17 bases between. CDR3 length: 15 amino acids. The CDR3 reads CASTVTGMSNYGYTF. CDR3 nucleotides: TGTGCCAGCACCGTGACGGGAATGTCCAACTATGGCTACACCTTC.

This clonotype was found many times. The V call is TRBV6-2 or TRBV6-3, the J call TRBJ2-7, with D hard to call. Per germline, CDR1 MNHEY and CDR2 SVGEGT. The ends were cut back, 0 bases at V and 2 bases at J, with 14 bases in the middle. The CDR3 is 16 amino acids. This CDR3 is CASSYSRQIGTYEQYF. The CDR3 DNA is TGTGCCAGCAGTTACTCTCGGCAAATCGGCACCTACGAGCAGTACTTC.

This clonotype has only a few counts. This may arise from a read error, as a much more abundant clone is one base away. The V and J genes are TRBV6-1 and TRBJ2-5, with 7 bases fitting TRBD1. Germline loops: CDR1 MNHNS, CDR2 SASEGT. The CDR3 is made up of 14 amino acids. The CDR3 protein is CANSEFRQGETQYF. CDR3 in DNA: TGTGCCAACAGTGAATTCCGACAGGGTGAGACCCAGTACTTC.

A few counts support this clonotype. The chain links TRBV4-1 to TRBJ1-2; no definite D call. The germline V and J ends were trimmed by 0 bases and 7 bases, with 15 bases remaining between them. The CDR3 is made up of 15 amino acids. The germline V gene has CDR1 MGHRA and CDR2 YSYEKL. The CDR3 bases are TGCGCCAGCAGCCAAGATCCGGCGGGAGGTGGTGGCTACACCTTC. Protein: CASSQDPAGGGGYTF.

This clonotype was detected many times. The V call is TRBV7-2, the J call TRBJ2-3, with a possible D match to TRBD1 (6 bases). CDR1 is SGHTA and CDR2 is FQGNSA in the germline V gene. The CDR3 totals 14 residues. V was shortened by 2 bases and J by 7 bases, with 13 bases between the two germline ends. As DNA, the CDR3 is TGTGCCAGCAGCTTACAGGGGATAAGGCATACGCAGTATTTT. Its protein is CASSLQGIRHTQYF.

This clonotype has at least ten counts. The rearrangement uses TRBV11-1 and TRBJ2-7; a possible D gene is TRBD1 (5 bases). The V gene's germline CDR1 is SGHAT and CDR2 FQDESV (reference sequence). The CDR3 sequence is 15 residues long. The germline V and J ends were trimmed by 3 bases and 5 bases, with 17 bases remaining between them. CDR3 nucleotides: TGTGCCAGCAGCTTGGAGTTGGGCCAGGGTAACGAGCAGTACTTC. Translating it yields CASSLELGQGNEQYF.

This clonotype was seen more than once but under ten times. The rearrangement joins TRBV9 to TRBJ2-6, with 8 positions matching TRBD2. This CDR3 is built from 20 residues. Trimming cost V 3 bases and J 1 base; bases outside gene matches: 15. The V gene's germline CDR1 is SGDLS and CDR2 YYNGEE. The CDR3 is CASSGSPGTRARSGANVLTF. CDR3 nucleotides: TGTGCCAGCAGCGGATCCCCCGGGACTAGAGCTCGTTCTGGGGCCAACGTCCTGACTTTC.

Only a few counts were recorded for this clonotype. The V and J genes are TRBV20-1 and TRBJ2-7, with D perhaps TRBD1 (6 bases). Germline V gene data show CDR1 as DFQATT and CDR2 as SNEGSKA (reference sequence). Between the trimmed V and J ends, which lost 2 bases and 6 bases, there was a span of 20 bases. The CDR3 is 15 amino acids. In nucleotides, the CDR3 is TGCAGTGCTAGATCCAACAGGGAGCTTTCGATCGAGCAGTACTTC. This encodes CSARSNRELSIEQYF.

The V and J genes are TRBV5-1 and TRBJ2-1; D remains ambiguous. Looked up from germline, CDR1 is SGHRS and CDR2 is YFSETQ. The V end lost 4 bases, the J end lost 8 bases, and 10 bases lay between the germline ends. CDR3 length: 12 amino acids. CDR3 sequence reads: CASSPNHDEQFF. CDR3 nucleotides: TGCGCCAGCAGCCCGAATCATGATGAGCAGTTCTTC.

This clonotype was seen repeatedly, ten times or more. The gene calls are TRBV30 and TRBJ2-1; 7 nucleotides agree with TRBD2. CDR1 GTSNPN and CDR2 SVGIG come from the germline V gene (reference sequence). This CDR3 has 14 amino acids. J lost 5 bases, V lost 1 base, and 5 bases had no gene match. CDR3 loop: CAWSGDYDNNEQFF. The CDR3 bases are TGTGCCTGGAGTGGGGACTATGATAACAATGAGCAGTTCTTC.

This clonotype was seen many times. J is TRBJ2-1 and V is TRBV11-2; 12 bases line up with TRBD2. Losses at the gene ends were 6 bases for V and 1 base for J; bases not matched to a gene: 4. The CDR3 contains 16 residues. CDR1 is SGHAT and CDR2 is FQNNGV in the germline V gene. The chain's CDR3 is CASRRLAGESYNEQFF. CDR3 sequence (DNA): TGTGCCAGCAGGCGACTAGCGGGAGAGTCCTACAATGAGCAGTTCTTC.

With regard to this clonotype: A much larger clone differs by one base, so this may be a read error. The rearrangement joins TRBV6-1 to TRBJ1-1; D possibly corresponds to TRBD1 (5 bases). Germline V gene sequence: CDR1 MNHNS, CDR2 SASEGT. The CDR3 is made up of 11 amino acids. The CDR3 spells CVSGTLFEAFF. The CDR3 DNA follows: TGTGTCAGCGGGACCCTATTTGAAGCTTTCTTT.

This clonotype was seen more than once but under ten times. V gene TRBV4-1 combines with J gene TRBJ1-2; 7 bases are a match to TRBD1. The CDR3 has 20 residues. CDR1 MGHRA and CDR2 YSYEKL come from the germline V gene. The V gene end was trimmed by 1 base and the J gene end by 4 bases; junction bases not matched to a gene: 21. The CDR3 DNA sequence: TGCGCCAGCAGCCAAGGATTTCCAGGGGGGATGGCGGGGGTAGTCTATGGCTACACCTTC. This gives the protein CASSQGFPGGMAGVVYGYTF.